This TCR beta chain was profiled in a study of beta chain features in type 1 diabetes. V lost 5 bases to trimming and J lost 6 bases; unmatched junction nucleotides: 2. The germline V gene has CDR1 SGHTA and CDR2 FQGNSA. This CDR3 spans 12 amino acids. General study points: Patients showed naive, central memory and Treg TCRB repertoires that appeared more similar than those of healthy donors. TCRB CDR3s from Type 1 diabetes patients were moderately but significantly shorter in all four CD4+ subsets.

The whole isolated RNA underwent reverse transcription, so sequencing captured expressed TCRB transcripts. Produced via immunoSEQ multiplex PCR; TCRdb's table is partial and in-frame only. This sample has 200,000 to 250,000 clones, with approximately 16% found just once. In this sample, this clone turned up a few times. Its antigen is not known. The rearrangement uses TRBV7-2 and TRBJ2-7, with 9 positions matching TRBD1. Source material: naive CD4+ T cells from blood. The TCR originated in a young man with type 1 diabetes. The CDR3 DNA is TGTGCCAGCAGCCGGACAGGGGCCGAGCAGTACTTC. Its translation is CASSRTGAEQYF. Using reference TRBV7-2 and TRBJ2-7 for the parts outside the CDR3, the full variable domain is GAGVSQSPSNKVTEKGKDVELRCDPISGHTALYWYRQSLGQGLEFLIYFQGNSAPDKSGLPSDRFSAERTGGSVSTLTIQRTQQEDSAVYLCASSRTGAEQYFGPGTRLTVT.